This T cell receptor (beta chain) was captured by sequencing in a study of cytomegalovirus exposure and HLA in healthy donors. The protocol was immunoSEQ multiplex PCR, while the TCRdb copy is restricted to in-frame clones and leaves out a portion. Among approximately 240,000 clones, over 80% were seen once, and the ten largest hold 1% to 1.2%. Germline V lookup: CDR1 SGHDT, CDR2 YYEEEE. Trimming cost V 1 base and J 0 bases, with 11 bases left between them. The CDR3 has 16 residues. This receptor was obtained from a woman aged 18-35 years in good health and CMV-seronegative. The V gene is TRBV5-6, the J gene TRBJ1-5; D call uncertain. The source material was PBMCs. The CDR3 reads CASSLSRYISNQPQHF. CDR3 bases: TGTGCCAGCAGCTTGAGCAGGTACATTAGCAATCAGCCCCAGCATTTT.